This T cell receptor (beta chain) was captured by sequencing in a study of tumor-infiltrating lymphocytes in primary liver carcinoma. The wider study: Resecting the tumor surgically was how the patients' primary liver carcinoma was treated. Study observations and caveats: Overlap in tumor-adjacent and tumor-blood pairs fell below that of tumor region pairs.

The CDR3 contains 16 residues. V gave up 2 bases and J gave up 5 bases, with 16 bases separating them. In germline, CDR1 is MNHEY, CDR2 SVGAGI. With roughly 540 ng total RNA as template and a constant-region primer, TCR beta cDNA was made. The TCR beta library was amplified through three nested multiplex PCR rounds in a modified ARM-PCR procedure. TRBV1-TRBV30 forward primers and a C-beta reverse primer were used in the first two PCR rounds, which each ran for approximately 10 cycles. TCRdb itself ran the multiplex PCR reads through MiXCR, one entry per CDR3 protein. The table has just over 300,000 distinct CDR3 sequences, 45% to 70% seen once. A remark on this clonotype: Its antigen is unidentified.

Germline DNA was also extracted, with blood RNA taken from unsorted whole blood. No treatment had been given to the patients, who were chronically infected with HBV. Investigators obtained about 3.9 milliliters of peripheral blood ahead of surgery. Sequenced: peripheral blood. The TCR sequence derives from a young woman with primary liver carcinoma and hepatitis B virus infection. This chain joins TRBV6-5 and TRBJ2-1; no clear D gene. The CDR3 sequence: CASSYGGNRVHNEQFF. CDR3 DNA: TGTGCCAGCAGTTACGGTGGGAATCGCGTCCACAATGAGCAGTTCTTC.